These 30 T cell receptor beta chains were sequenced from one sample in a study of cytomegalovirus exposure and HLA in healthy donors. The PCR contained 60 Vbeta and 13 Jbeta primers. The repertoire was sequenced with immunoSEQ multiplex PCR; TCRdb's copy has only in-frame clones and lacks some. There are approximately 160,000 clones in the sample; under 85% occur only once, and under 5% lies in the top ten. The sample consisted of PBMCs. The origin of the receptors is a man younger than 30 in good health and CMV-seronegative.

CDR3 region: CASMDRYYEQYF. Here the CDR3 DNA reads TGTGCCAGCATGGACAGGTACTACGAGCAGTACTTC. The chain employs TRBV28 and TRBJ2-7; the match to TRBD1 covers 7 bases. The trim removed 7 bases at V and 3 bases at J, leaving 3 bases unmatched. The CDR3 has 12 amino acids. CDR1 is MDHEN and CDR2 is SYDVKM in the germline V gene.

CDR3 bases: TGTGCCAGCAACAGGGGTATGGAGCAGTTCTTC. It specifies CASNRGMEQFF. The chain joins TRBV27 to TRBJ2-1; the match to TRBD1 covers 7 bases. The CDR3 consists of 11 residues. V trimming: 7 bases; J trimming: 10 bases; junction bases outside the gene matches: 4. CDR1 MNHEY and CDR2 SMNVEV come from the germline V gene (reference sequence).

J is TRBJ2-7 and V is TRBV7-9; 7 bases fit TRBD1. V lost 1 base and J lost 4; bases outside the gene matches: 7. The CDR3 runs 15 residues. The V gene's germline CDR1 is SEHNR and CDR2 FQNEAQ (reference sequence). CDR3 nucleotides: TGTGCCAGCAGCTTAGGTGTCGGACAGGCGTACGAGCAGTACTTC. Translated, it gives CASSLGVGQAYEQYF.

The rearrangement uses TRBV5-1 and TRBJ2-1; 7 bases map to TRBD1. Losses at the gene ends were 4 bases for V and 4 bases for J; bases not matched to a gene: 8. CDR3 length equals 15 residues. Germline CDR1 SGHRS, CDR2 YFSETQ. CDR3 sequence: CASSRTGTEYNEQFF. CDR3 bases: TGCGCCAGCAGCAGAACCGGGACAGAGTACAATGAGCAGTTCTTC.

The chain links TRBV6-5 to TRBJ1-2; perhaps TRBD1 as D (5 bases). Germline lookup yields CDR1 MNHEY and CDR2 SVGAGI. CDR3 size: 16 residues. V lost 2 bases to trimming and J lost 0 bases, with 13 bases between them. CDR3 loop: CASSYPPGHTNYGYTF. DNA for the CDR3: TGTGCCAGCAGTTACCCCCCCGGACATACTAACTATGGCTACACCTTC.

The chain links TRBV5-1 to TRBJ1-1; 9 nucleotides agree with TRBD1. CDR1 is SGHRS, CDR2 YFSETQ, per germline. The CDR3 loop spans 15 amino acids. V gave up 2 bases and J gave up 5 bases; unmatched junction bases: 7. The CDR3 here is CASSFEGQGRTEAFF. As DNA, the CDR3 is TGCGCCAGCAGCTTTGAGGGACAGGGAAGGACTGAAGCTTTCTTT.

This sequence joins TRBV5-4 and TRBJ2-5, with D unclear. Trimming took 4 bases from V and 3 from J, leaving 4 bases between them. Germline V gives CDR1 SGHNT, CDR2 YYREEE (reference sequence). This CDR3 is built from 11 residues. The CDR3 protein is CASSGEETQYF. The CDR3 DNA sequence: TGTGCCAGCAGCGGAGAAGAGACCCAGTACTTC.

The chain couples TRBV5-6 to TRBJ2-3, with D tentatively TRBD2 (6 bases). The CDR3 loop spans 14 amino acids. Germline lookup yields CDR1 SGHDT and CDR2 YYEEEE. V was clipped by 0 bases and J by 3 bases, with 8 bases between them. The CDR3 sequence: CASSLGLVTDTQYF. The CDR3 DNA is TGTGCCAGCAGCTTGGGACTAGTAACAGATACGCAGTATTTT.

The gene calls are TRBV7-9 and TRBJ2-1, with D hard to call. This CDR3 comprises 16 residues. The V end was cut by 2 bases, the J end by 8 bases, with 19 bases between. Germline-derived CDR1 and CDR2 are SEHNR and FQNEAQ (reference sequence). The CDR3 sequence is CASSLTFGYRGYEQFF. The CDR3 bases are TGTGCCAGCAGCTTAACGTTCGGGTACCGAGGCTATGAGCAGTTCTTC.

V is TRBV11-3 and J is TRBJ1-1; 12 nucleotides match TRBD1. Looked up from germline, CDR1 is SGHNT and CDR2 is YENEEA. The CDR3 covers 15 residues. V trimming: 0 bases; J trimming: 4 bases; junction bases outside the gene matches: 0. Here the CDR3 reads CASSLEGQGATEAFF. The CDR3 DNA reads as TGTGCCAGCAGCTTAGAGGGACAGGGGGCCACTGAAGCTTTCTTT.

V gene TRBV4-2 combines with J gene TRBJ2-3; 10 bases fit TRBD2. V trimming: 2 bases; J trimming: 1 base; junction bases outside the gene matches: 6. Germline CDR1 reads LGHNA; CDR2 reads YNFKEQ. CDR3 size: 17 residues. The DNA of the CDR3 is TGTGCCAGCAGCCAACTCGCTCTAGCGGGGGGCACAGATACGCAGTATTTT. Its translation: CASSQLALAGGTDTQYF.

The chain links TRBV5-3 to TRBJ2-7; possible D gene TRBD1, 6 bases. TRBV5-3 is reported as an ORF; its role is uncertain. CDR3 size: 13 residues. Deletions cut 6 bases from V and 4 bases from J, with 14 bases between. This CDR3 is CARKNLGAYEQYF. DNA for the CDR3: TGTGCCAGAAAGAATCTGGGGGCGTACGAGCAGTACTTC.

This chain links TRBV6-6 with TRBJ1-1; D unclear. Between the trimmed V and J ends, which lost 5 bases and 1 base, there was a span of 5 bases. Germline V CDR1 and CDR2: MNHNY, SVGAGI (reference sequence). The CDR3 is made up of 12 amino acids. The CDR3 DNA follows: TGTGCCAGCAGTCGCGGGAACACTGAAGCTTTCTTT. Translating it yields CASSRGNTEAFF.

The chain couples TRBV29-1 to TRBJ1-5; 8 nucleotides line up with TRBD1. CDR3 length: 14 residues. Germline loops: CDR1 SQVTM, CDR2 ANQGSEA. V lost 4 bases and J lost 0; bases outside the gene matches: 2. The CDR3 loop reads CSVADRDSNQPQHF. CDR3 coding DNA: TGCAGCGTTGCGGACAGGGATAGCAATCAGCCCCAGCATTTT.

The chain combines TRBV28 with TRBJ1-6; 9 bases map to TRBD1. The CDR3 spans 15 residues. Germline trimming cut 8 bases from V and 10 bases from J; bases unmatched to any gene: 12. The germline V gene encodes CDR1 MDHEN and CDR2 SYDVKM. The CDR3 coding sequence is TGTGCCAGCGATTCTGAGGGACAGGGTAAATCACCCCTCCACTTT. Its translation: CASDSEGQGKSPLHF.

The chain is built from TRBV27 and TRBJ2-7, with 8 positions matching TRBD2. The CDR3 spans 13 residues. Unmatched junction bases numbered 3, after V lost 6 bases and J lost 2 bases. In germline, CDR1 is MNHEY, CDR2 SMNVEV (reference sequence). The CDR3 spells CASRGSGAYEQYF. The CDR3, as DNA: TGTGCCAGCAGAGGTAGCGGGGCCTACGAGCAGTACTTC.

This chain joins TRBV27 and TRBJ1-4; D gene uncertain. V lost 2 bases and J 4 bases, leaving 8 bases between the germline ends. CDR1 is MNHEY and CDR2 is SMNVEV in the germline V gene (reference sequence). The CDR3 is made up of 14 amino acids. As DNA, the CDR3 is TGTGCCAGCAGTTTAGCGGGGTTTAATGAAAAACTGTTTTTT. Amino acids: CASSLAGFNEKLFF.

CDR3 nucleotide sequence: TGTGCCAGCAGCACCCGACAGGGAATGGCGGCTAATGAAAAACTGTTTTTT. It specifies CASSTRQGMAANEKLFF. The chain links TRBV9 to TRBJ1-4; 7 positions match TRBD1. This CDR3 comprises 17 residues. Looked up from germline, CDR1 is SGDLS and CDR2 is YYNGEE. V was pared by 4 bases and J by 3 bases, with 12 bases of the junction left unmatched.

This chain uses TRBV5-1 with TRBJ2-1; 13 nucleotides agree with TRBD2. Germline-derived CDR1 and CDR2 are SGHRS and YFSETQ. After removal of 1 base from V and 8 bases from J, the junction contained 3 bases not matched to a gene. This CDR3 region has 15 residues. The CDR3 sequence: CASSLYGLAGDEQFF. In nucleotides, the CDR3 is TGCGCCAGCAGCTTGTACGGACTAGCGGGAGATGAGCAGTTCTTC.

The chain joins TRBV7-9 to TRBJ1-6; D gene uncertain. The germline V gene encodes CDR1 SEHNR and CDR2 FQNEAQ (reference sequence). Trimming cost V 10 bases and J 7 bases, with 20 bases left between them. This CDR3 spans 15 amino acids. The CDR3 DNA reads TGTGCCACCGAGGAGGATAGTTCGAGCAATTCACCCCTCCACTTT. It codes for CATEEDSSSNSPLHF.

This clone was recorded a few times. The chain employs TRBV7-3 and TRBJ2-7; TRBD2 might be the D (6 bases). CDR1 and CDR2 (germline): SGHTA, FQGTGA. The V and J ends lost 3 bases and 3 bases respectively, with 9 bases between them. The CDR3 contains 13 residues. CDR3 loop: CASSFGGNYEQYF. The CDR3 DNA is TGTGCCAGCAGCTTCGGGGGAAACTACGAGCAGTACTTC.

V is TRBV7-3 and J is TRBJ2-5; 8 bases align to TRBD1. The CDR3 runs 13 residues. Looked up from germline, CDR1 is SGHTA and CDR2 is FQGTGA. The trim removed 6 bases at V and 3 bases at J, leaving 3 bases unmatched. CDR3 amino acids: CASRSTGEETQYF. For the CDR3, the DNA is TGTGCCAGCAGATCGACAGGGGAAGAGACCCAGTACTTC. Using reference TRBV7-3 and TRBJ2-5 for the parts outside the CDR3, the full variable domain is GAGVSQTPSNKVTEKGKYVELRCDPISGHTALYWYRQSLGQGPEFLIYFQGTGAADDSGLPNDRFFAVRPEGSVSTLKIQRTERGDSAVYLCASRSTGEETQYFGPGTRLLVL.

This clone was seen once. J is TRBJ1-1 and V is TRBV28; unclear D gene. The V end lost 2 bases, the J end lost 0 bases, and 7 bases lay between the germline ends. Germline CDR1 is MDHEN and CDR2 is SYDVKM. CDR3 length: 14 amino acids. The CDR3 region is CASSLTGMNTEAFF. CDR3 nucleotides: TGTGCCAGCAGTTTAACGGGGATGAACACTGAAGCTTTCTTT.

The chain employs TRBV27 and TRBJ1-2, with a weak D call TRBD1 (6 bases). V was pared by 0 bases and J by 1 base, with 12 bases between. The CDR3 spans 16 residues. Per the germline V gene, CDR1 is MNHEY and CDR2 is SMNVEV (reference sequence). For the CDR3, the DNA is TGTGCCAGCAGTTTATCGTCAGGGGTCTTTAACTATGGCTACACCTTC. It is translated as CASSLSSGVFNYGYTF.

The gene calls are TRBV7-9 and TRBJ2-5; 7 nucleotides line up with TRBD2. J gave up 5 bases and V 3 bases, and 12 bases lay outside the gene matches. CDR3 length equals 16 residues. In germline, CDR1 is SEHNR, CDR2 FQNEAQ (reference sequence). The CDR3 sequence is CASSFSPAGRRETQYF. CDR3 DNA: TGTGCCAGCAGCTTCTCTCCAGCGGGGCGTAGGGAGACCCAGTACTTC.

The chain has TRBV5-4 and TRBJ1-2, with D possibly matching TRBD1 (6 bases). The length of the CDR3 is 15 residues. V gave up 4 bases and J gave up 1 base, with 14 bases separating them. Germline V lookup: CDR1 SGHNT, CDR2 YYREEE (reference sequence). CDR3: CASSVRGGGNYGYTF. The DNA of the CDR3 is TGTGCCAGCAGCGTAAGGGGAGGGGGTAACTATGGCTACACCTTC.

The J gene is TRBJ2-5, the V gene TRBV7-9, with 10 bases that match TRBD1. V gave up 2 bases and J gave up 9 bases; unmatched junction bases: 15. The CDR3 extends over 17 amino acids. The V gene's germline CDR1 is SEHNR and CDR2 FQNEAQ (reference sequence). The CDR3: CASSLRLPGQGPPAQYF. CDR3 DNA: TGTGCCAGCAGCTTAAGATTACCGGGACAGGGGCCCCCGGCCCAGTACTTC.

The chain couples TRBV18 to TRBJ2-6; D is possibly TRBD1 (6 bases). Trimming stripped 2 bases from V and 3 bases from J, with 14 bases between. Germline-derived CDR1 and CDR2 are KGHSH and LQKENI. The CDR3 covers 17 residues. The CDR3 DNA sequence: TGTGCCAGCTCACCAAAACTCAGGGGCAGTGGGGCCAACGTCCTGACTTTC. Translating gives CASSPKLRGSGANVLTF. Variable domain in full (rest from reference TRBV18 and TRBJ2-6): NAGVMQNPRHLVRRRGQEARLRCSPMKGHSHVYWYRQLPEEGLKFMVYLQKENIIDESGMPKERFSAEFPKEGPSILRIQQVVRGDSAAYFCASSPKLRGSGANVLTFGAGSRLTVL.

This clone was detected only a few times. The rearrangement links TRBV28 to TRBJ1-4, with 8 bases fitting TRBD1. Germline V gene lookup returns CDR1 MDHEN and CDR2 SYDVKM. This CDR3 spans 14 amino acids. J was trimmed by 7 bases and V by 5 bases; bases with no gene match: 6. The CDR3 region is CASSRGQEAEKLFF. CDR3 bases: TGTGCCAGCAGTCGGGGACAGGAGGCTGAAAAACTGTTTTTT.

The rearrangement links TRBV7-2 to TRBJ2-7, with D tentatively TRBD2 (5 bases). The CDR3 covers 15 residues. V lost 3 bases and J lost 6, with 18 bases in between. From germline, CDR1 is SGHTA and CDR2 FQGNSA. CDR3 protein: CASSFGDLWGGEQYF. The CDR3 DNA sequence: TGTGCCAGCAGCTTCGGGGATCTTTGGGGTGGCGAGCAGTACTTC.